The rows below give T cell receptor beta chains drawn from one sample of a study of T cells in Graves' hyperthyroidism and ophthalmopathy. TCRdb independently ran MiXCR on the multiplex PCR reads; one entry per CDR3 protein. The profile shows roughly 660,000 distinct CDR3 sequences, 17% of them singletons. Sample: blood. The receptor set was obtained from a man in his fifties with Graves' hyperthyroidism. Both conserved end residues are part of each CDR3. Fields, in order: D gene, clone size, J gene, V gene, CDR3 protein, CDR3 DNA. The D gene is left open where the match is weak. Clone size is stated in some rows and not others, as once, few, many or a class when expanded.

>TRBD1|many|TRBJ1-6|TRBV12-3/TRBV12-4
CASRGQGDNSPLHF
TGTGCCAGCAGGGGACAGGGGGATAATTCACCCCTCCACTTT
>TRBD2|few|TRBJ2-1|TRBV19
CASSQRAGGSNEQFF
TGTGCCAGTAGTCAAAGGGCTGGCGGGAGCAATGAGCAGTTCTTC
>-|-|TRBJ2-7|TRBV29-1
CSVVFSSYEQYF
TGCAGCGTTGTTTTTAGCTCCTACGAGCAGTACTTC
>-|many|TRBJ1-1|TRBV10-3
CAISESGTEAFF
TGTGCCATCAGTGAGTCTGGGACTGAAGCTTTCTTT
>-|many|TRBJ2-1|TRBV9
CASSVGGTSNEQFF
TGTGCCAGCAGCGTAGGGGGAACCTCAAATGAGCAGTTCTTC
>TRBD1|-|TRBJ2-3|TRBV20-1
CSGTGGSHYADTQYF
TGCAGTGGGACAGGGGGTAGTCATTACGCAGATACGCAGTATTTT
>-|-|TRBJ1-5|TRBV15
CATSREFGQKRQPQHF
TGTGCCACCAGCAGAGAGTTCGGGCAGAAACGTCAGCCCCAGCATTTT
>TRBD1|many|TRBJ2-7|TRBV28
CASRRQGGYEQYF
TGTGCCAGCAGACGACAGGGGGGATACGAGCAGTACTTC
>TRBD2|few|TRBJ2-2|TRBV28
CASSPGLAGENTGELFF
TGTGCCAGCAGTCCGGGACTAGCGGGAGAGAACACCGGGGAGCTGTTTTTT
>-|-|TRBJ2-7|TRBV5-1
CASTNDPLNLYEQYF
TGCGCCAGCACTAATGACCCCTTGAACCTCTACGAGCAGTACTTC
>TRBD1|many|TRBJ1-3|TRBV2
CASRGGQANSGNTIYF
TGTGCCAGCAGGGGGGGACAGGCCAACTCTGGAAACACCATATATTTT
>TRBD2|many|TRBJ2-1|TRBV10-3
CAISEKREEGEQFF
TGTGCCATCAGCGAGAAGCGGGAGGAAGGTGAGCAGTTCTTC
>TRBD2|-|TRBJ2-7|TRBV27
CASSRGLASYEQYF
TGTGCCAGCAGCCGGGGACTAGCGAGCTACGAGCAGTACTTC
>-|-|TRBJ2-2|TRBV6-5
CASSYARRNTGELFF
TGTGCCAGCAGTTACGCCAGGCGGAACACCGGGGAGCTGTTTTTT
>-|few|TRBJ1-5|TRBV6-1
CASRRAGGQPQHF
TGTGCCAGCAGGAGGGCGGGAGGTCAGCCCCAGCATTTT
>TRBD1|few|TRBJ1-6|TRBV7-2
CASSPRVWTGGLATSPLHF
TGTGCCAGCAGCCCCCGGGTCTGGACAGGGGGTTTGGCCACTTCACCCCTCCACTTT
>-|many|TRBJ2-5|TRBV12-3/TRBV12-4
CASSSGERIETQYF
TGTGCCAGCAGTTCAGGGGAACGGATAGAGACCCAGTACTTC
>TRBD1|-|TRBJ2-7|TRBV19
CASGDRDYEQYF
TGTGCCAGTGGGGACAGGGACTACGAGCAGTACTTC
>TRBD1|many|TRBJ2-5|TRBV6-6
CASSYDRESETQYF
TGTGCCAGCAGTTACGACAGGGAAAGCGAGACCCAGTACTTC
>TRBD1|many|TRBJ1-2|TRBV19
CASNPGQGAQGYTF
TGTGCCAGTAACCCCGGCCAGGGGGCACAAGGCTACACCTTC
>-|few|TRBJ2-7|TRBV15
CATRSTKAPLEQYF
TGTGCCACCAGGTCGACCAAAGCCCCACTGGAGCAGTACTTC
>-|-|TRBJ2-7|TRBV7-9
CASSLARPGYEQYF
TGTGCCAGCAGCTTAGCGCGGCCGGGTTACGAGCAGTACTTC
>TRBD2|many|TRBJ2-1|TRBV7-2
CASSLHPAGYNEQFF
TGTGCCAGCAGCTTACACCCAGCGGGGTACAATGAGCAGTTCTTC
>TRBD1|many|TRBJ2-2|TRBV24-1
CATSDPDRDTGELFF
TGTGCCACCAGTGACCCGGACAGGGACACCGGGGAGCTGTTTTTT
>-|many|TRBJ1-5|TRBV19
CASKRDRGLNQPQHF
TGTGCCAGTAAAAGGGACCGGGGATTGAATCAGCCCCAGCATTTT
>TRBD2|few|TRBJ2-7|TRBV20-1
CSARDWNSGGYEQYF
TGCAGTGCTAGAGATTGGAATAGCGGGGGCTACGAGCAGTACTTC
>-|many|TRBJ2-7|TRBV19
CASSIDHQGPYEQYF
TGTGCCAGTAGTATAGATCACCAGGGACCCTACGAGCAGTACTTC
>-|many|TRBJ1-3|TRBV27
CASSPRSGSGNTIYF
TGTGCCAGCAGCCCTCGCTCGGGCTCTGGAAACACCATATATTTT
>-|-|TRBJ1-5|TRBV19
CASSGLTTTGNQPQHF
TGTGCCAGTAGTGGGCTTACTACTACGGGCAATCAGCCCCAGCATTTT
>-|few|TRBJ2-7|TRBV7-9
CASSSGRVWEQYF
TGTGCCAGCAGCTCCGGACGGGTGTGGGAGCAGTACTTC
>-|-|TRBJ2-3|TRBV29-1
CSVDGGRSTDTQYF
TGCAGCGTTGACGGGGGTCGAAGCACAGATACGCAGTATTTT
>-|many|TRBJ2-1|TRBV7-2
CASSYRDYNEQFF
TGTGCCAGCAGCTATAGGGACTACAATGAGCAGTTCTTC
>TRBD1|few|TRBJ1-5|TRBV19
CASSTRGTDSNQPQHF
TGTGCCAGTAGTACGAGGGGGACAGATAGTAATCAGCCCCAGCATTTT
>TRBD1|-|TRBJ2-7|TRBV29-1
CSVGTGAYEQYF
TGCAGCGTGGGGACAGGGGCCTACGAGCAGTACTTC
>-|few|TRBJ2-5|TRBV4-1
CASSPLPYF
TGCGCCAGCAGTCCGCTGCCCTACTTC
>-|many|TRBJ2-5|TRBV6-5
CASSYRPGSQTQYF
TGTGCCAGCAGTTACCGCCCGGGTAGTCAGACCCAGTACTTC
>-|-|TRBJ2-2|TRBV19
CASRTSGLGGTGELFF
TGTGCCAGTAGGACAAGCGGGCTGGGGGGAACCGGGGAGCTGTTTTTT
>-|few|TRBJ2-7|TRBV29-1
CSVYWTGGVSYEQYF
TGCAGCGTATACTGGACAGGAGGGGTCTCCTACGAGCAGTACTTC
>-|few|TRBJ2-1|TRBV13
CASSLWLAGNEQFF
TGTGCCAGCAGCTTATGGCTAGCCGGGAATGAGCAGTTCTTC
>TRBD2|many|TRBJ2-3|TRBV20-1
CSARDLASGSITDTQYF
TGCAGTGCTAGAGATTTGGCTAGCGGGAGTATCACAGATACGCAGTATTTT
>TRBD1|many|TRBJ2-7|TRBV5-1
CASSQQGVGYEQYF
TGCGCCAGCAGCCAACAGGGGGTAGGCTACGAGCAGTACTTC
>-|many|TRBJ1-3|TRBV7-8
CASSLAGYSGNTIYF
TGTGCCAGCAGCTTAGCGGGATACTCTGGAAACACCATATATTTT
>-|many|TRBJ1-5|TRBV12-3/TRBV12-4
CASSARTVNQPQHF
TGTGCCAGCAGTGCAAGGACGGTAAATCAGCCCCAGCATTTT
>TRBD2|many|TRBJ2-3|TRBV24-1
CATSDRGLASLDTQYF
TGTGCCACCAGTGACCGGGGACTAGCGAGTCTAGATACGCAGTATTTT
>TRBD1|-|TRBJ2-7|TRBV28
CASSLKQGELGYEQYF
TGTGCCAGCAGTCTAAAACAGGGGGAGCTGGGTTACGAGCAGTACTTC
>TRBD2|many|TRBJ2-7|TRBV10-3
CAISSGSREQYF
TGTGCCATCAGTAGCGGGAGTAGAGAGCAGTACTTC
>TRBD1|-|TRBJ1-5|TRBV28
CASRFDRGDQPQHF
TGTGCCAGCAGATTCGACAGGGGAGATCAGCCCCAGCATTTT
>-|-|TRBJ1-2|TRBV6-5
CASSYSIGGTYGYTF
TGTGCCAGCAGTTACTCGATTGGGGGGACCTATGGCTACACCTTC
>TRBD2|few|TRBJ2-1|TRBV20-1
CSATSSGSGNEQFF
TGCAGTGCTACTTCTAGCGGGAGCGGGAATGAGCAGTTCTTC
>-|many|TRBJ1-2|TRBV2
CASKEAQDLGGYTF
TGTGCCAGCAAGGAGGCCCAGGACCTAGGGGGCTACACCTTC
>-|few|TRBJ2-7|TRBV30
CAWADSDYEQYF
TGTGCCTGGGCTGATTCAGACTACGAGCAGTACTTC
>TRBD1|many|TRBJ2-7|TRBV11-2
CASSVAGTDTYEQYF
TGTGCCAGCAGCGTCGCCGGGACAGATACCTACGAGCAGTACTTC
>-|many|TRBJ1-1|TRBV7-9
CASSMTVPNTEAFF
TGTGCCAGCAGCATGACAGTTCCGAACACTGAAGCTTTCTTT
>-|few|TRBJ2-7|TRBV7-9
CASSRDGYRSYEQYF
TGTGCCAGCAGCCGGGACGGATACCGATCCTACGAGCAGTACTTC